The rows below give T cell receptor beta chains drawn from one sample of a study of T cells in localized non-small cell lung cancer. The protocol was immunoSEQ multiplex PCR, while the TCRdb copy is restricted to in-frame clones and leaves out a portion. This table has 9,500 to 15,000 clones, around 82% appearing once. Material: peripheral blood, obtained before any cancer treatment. These receptor sequences come from a male donor aged 60 or over with stage I lung adenocarcinoma. Each CDR3 is given with its conserved first and last residue. The order of the fields is D gene, clone size, V gene, J gene, CDR3 protein, CDR3 DNA. D genes are given only for firm matches. Size is omitted from some rows. Given values are once, few, many or a class for expanded clones.

TRBD1	.	TRBV28	TRBJ1-2	CASSLTGQGGYGYTF	TGTGCCAGCAGTTTGACGGGACAGGGGGGCTATGGCTACACCTTC
.	.	TRBV19	TRBJ1-5	CALIGNQPQHF	TGTGCCCTGATAGGTAATCAGCCCCAGCATTTT
.	.	TRBV7-2	TRBJ2-7	CASSFRDYEQYF	TGTGCCAGCAGCTTTAGGGACTACGAGCAGTACTTC
.	.	TRBV2	TRBJ1-5	CASSVLFNNQPQHF	TGTGCCAGCAGTGTCTTGTTCAACAATCAGCCCCAGCATTTT
TRBD1	.	TRBV11-2	TRBJ1-1	CASSLPTGKTTEAFF	TGTGCCAGCAGCTTGCCGACAGGGAAAACCACTGAAGCTTTCTTT
.	.	TRBV27	TRBJ2-7	CASSWFGDRGYEQYF	TGTGCCAGCAGTTGGTTCGGGGATCGTGGATACGAGCAGTACTTC
.	.	TRBV7-2	TRBJ2-1	CASSLGGFRNEQFF	TGTGCCAGCAGCTTAGGGGGTTTTCGTAATGAGCAGTTCTTC
TRBD1	once	TRBV7-9	TRBJ2-2	CASRPNLGTGNSGELFF	TGTGCCAGCAGACCCAATTTGGGGACAGGGAACTCCGGGGAGCTGTTTTTT
TRBD2	once	TRBV5-1	TRBJ2-1	CASTDGASGPNEQFF	TGCGCCAGCACCGACGGGGCTAGCGGACCCAATGAGCAGTTCTTC
TRBD2	.	TRBV4-1	TRBJ2-1	CASSQERLAGPNEQFF	TGCGCCAGCAGCCAAGAGAGACTAGCGGGGCCTAATGAGCAGTTCTTC
.	few	TRBV29-1	TRBJ1-2	CSVGRETFGYTF	TGCAGCGTGGGCAGGGAGACGTTCGGCTACACCTTC
TRBD1	.	TRBV27	TRBJ2-7	CASRSGQPYEQYF	TGTGCCAGCAGATCGGGACAGCCCTACGAGCAGTACTTC
TRBD2	.	TRBV28	TRBJ2-1	CASSFFGVASGERRNEQFF	TGTGCCAGCAGTTTTTTTGGCGTGGCTAGCGGGGAGCGGAGGAATGAGCAGTTCTTC
.	.	TRBV11-2	TRBJ1-3	CASSLTDSGNTIYF	TGTGCCAGCAGCTTAACGGACTCTGGAAACACCATATATTTT
.	.	TRBV28	TRBJ1-3	CASISHSRVEGRFPPGNTIYF	TGTGCCAGCATTTCCCACTCCCGGGTAGAGGGGCGATTCCCCCCCGGAAACACCATATATTTT
.	.	TRBV27	TRBJ2-7	CASSSSPTTYEQYF	TGTGCCAGCAGTTCGTCGCCTACTACCTACGAGCAGTACTTC
.	once	TRBV29-1	TRBJ2-1	CSARLNNEQFF	TGCAGCGCTCGATTAAACAATGAGCAGTTCTTC
.	.	TRBV28	TRBJ2-2	CASSPSWRELFF	TGTGCCAGCAGCCCTTCTTGGAGGGAGCTGTTTTTT
TRBD1	once	TRBV5-4	TRBJ2-5	CASSATGGYETQYF	TGTGCCAGCAGCGCGACAGGGGGCTATGAGACCCAGTACTTC
TRBD1	.	TRBV4-3	TRBJ1-4	CASSQVESLGQGEEKLFF	TGCGCCAGCAGCCAAGTCGAGTCCCTGGGGCAGGGGGAAGAAAAACTGTTTTTT
TRBD2	.	TRBV11-2	TRBJ2-7	CASSLVISGGYEQYF	TGTGCCAGCAGCTTAGTGATTAGCGGGGGGTACGAGCAGTACTTC
.	.	TRBV11-3	TRBJ1-1	CASSSRGGDTEAFF	TGTGCCAGCAGCTCGAGGGGTGGGGACACTGAAGCTTTCTTT
.	.	TRBV4-1	TRBJ2-3	CASSQRSHRTGTSTDTQYF	TGCGCCAGCAGCCAAAGAAGCCATAGAACGGGAACCAGCACAGATACGCAGTATTTT
TRBD1	.	TRBV28	TRBJ1-5	CASDRGVNQPQHF	TGTGCCAGCGACAGGGGAGTGAATCAGCCCCAGCATTTT
.	once	TRBV6-1	TRBJ2-7	CASSERGQLAYEQYF	TGTGCCAGCAGTGAAAGAGGGCAGTTAGCCTACGAGCAGTACTTC
TRBD1	.	TRBV5-1	TRBJ2-7	CASSREGQGFDEQYF	TGCGCCAGCAGCCGGGAGGGACAGGGGTTCGACGAGCAGTACTTC
.	.	TRBV7-3	TRBJ2-1	CASSLNNGPNEQFF	TGTGCCAGCAGCTTAAACAATGGCCCTAATGAGCAGTTCTTC
.	few	TRBV2	TRBJ2-2	CASSEMEFGGELFF	TGTGCCAGCAGTGAAATGGAGTTCGGCGGGGAGCTGTTTTTT
.	.	TRBV7-3	TRBJ2-2	CASSLWRNGELFF	TGTGCCAGCAGCTTATGGCGAAACGGGGAGCTGTTTTTT
.	.	TRBV29-1	TRBJ1-1	CSVEGQMNTEAFF	TGCAGCGTTGAGGGGCAGATGAACACTGAAGCTTTCTTT
.	.	TRBV5-1	TRBJ2-2	CASSIGEGSLFF	TGCGCCAGCAGCATCGGGGAAGGGTCGCTGTTTTTT
.	.	TRBV6-5	TRBJ2-3	CASSYDSWTTDTQYF	TGTGCCAGCAGTTACGATTCCTGGACCACAGATACGCAGTATTTT